This paragraph reports one TCR beta chain. Its antigen is currently not known. No much larger clone exists at a distance of one base, and base qualities are not known. This entry is derived from a study of blood T cell repertoires in COVID-19 (dated by TCRdb to 2020 to 2022). General notes on the study: Samples from collaborators originated in the United States, Italy and Spain and spanned both the acute and convalescent phases of COVID-19. The material from the prospective study consisted of cDNA or gDNA derived from T cells, B-cell-depleted T cells, or PBMCs. The dataset comprised deeply sampled blood TCRbeta repertoires from subjects exposed to, actively infected with, or recovered from COVID-19. A freely available public database, intended as a resource for researchers studying the immune response to SARS-CoV-2, is where the repertoires were released. The samples were drawn from two sources: the first 160 participants of the ongoing ImmuneRACE study, and over 950 subjects contributed by 6 global collaborators. Nearly every sample came with metadata listing a de-identified subject ID, COVID-19 status, age in years and sex. Where HLA class I and class II types were available, the types were taken from metadata supplied by the sample provider, not from assay-based typing. What the work shows at the level of the full study, not this receptor alone: How much clinical and demographic metadata was included differed by source and by participant, and the metadata was provided uncurated.

The immunoSEQ Assay, a bias-controlled multiplex PCR, was used to amplify TCRbeta CDR3 regions from genomic DNA. Per the original workflow: The number of nucleated cells in each sample was estimated from the amplification of reference gene primers within the assay. To quantify the absolute abundance of each unique TCRbeta CDR3 rearrangement, sequence reads were collapsed and filtered. For each sample, productive Simpson clonality was calculated by taking the square root of Simpson's diversity index across productive rearrangements. TCRdb stores this immuneACCESS table with in-frame sequences only. Part of the clones is absent; in the studies checked, under half of the shortfall reflects unresolved V genes, and no reason is known for the rest. V and J calls and clone size are copied from that table; D and trimming were computed from the DNA. The sample table holds around 300,000 clones, of which about 88% were seen once. The ten largest clones represent about 12% of the sample.

One collaborating source in Seattle enrolled patients during active infection and followed them longitudinally through the course of disease. Collaborating institutions collected whole blood in K2EDTA tubes following their own protocols. For TCRbeta analysis, collaborators shipped samples as frozen whole blood, isolated PBMCs, or DNA extracted from either of those sample types. The CDR3 holds 13 amino acids from the cysteine to the phenylalanine. This entry keeps only the CDR3 DNA: 39 bases, framed from base 1. Taken from the germline V gene, the CDR1 and CDR2 loops are KGHDR and SFDVKD. Trimming at the junction amounts to 0 bases on V and 10 bases on J, and the germline ends lie 10 bases apart.

The receptor chain draws on TRBV24-1 and TRBJ2-3, with the identity of the D gene unclear. The sequencing sample was made of peripheral blood. The clonotype was recovered from a woman aged 65 to 85 with COVID-19, enrolled during active disease. At the DNA level, the sequence is TGTGCCACCAGTGATTTGCTGGTACCAGCGCAGTATTTT. The resulting protein is CATSDLLVPAQYF.